This T cell receptor beta chain was recovered during a study of blood T cell repertoires in COVID-19. Study at large: Samples taken during acute and convalescent COVID-19 were collected in the United States, Italy and Spain. PBMCs, B-cell-depleted T cells, or T cells provided the cDNA or gDNA that made up the material.

The germline gives CDR1 DFQATT, CDR2 SNEGSKA (reference sequence). Germline trimming cut 3 bases from V and 4 bases from J; bases unmatched to any gene: 4. CDR3 length equals 13 residues. Allocation to cohorts depended on clinical history reported by the participants. Original methodology: Using reference gene primer amplification, nucleated cell counts were estimated. The data were produced by immunoSEQ multiplex PCR, yet TCRdb's version contains in-frame clones alone and is incomplete. V and J calls and clone size are those listed in that table; D and trimming were worked out from the DNA. In the table there are 270,000 or so clones, about 87% of which are singletons.

The receptor's source is a woman aged 25-40 years with acute COVID-19. The material sequenced was PBMCs or T cells enriched from blood (not recorded which). The gene calls are TRBV20-1 and TRBJ2-5; 8 bases are a match to TRBD2. CDR3 region: CSASSGGLETQYF. CDR3 nucleotides: TGCAGTGCTAGTTCGGGGGGGCTAGAGACCCAGTACTTC.